This TCR beta chain is drawn from a study of cytomegalovirus exposure and HLA in healthy donors. The CDR3 consists of 12 residues. Germline V lookup: CDR1 SNHLY, CDR2 FYNNEI. V trimming: 2 bases; J trimming: 15 bases; junction bases outside the gene matches: 5. In the PCR, 60 Vbeta and 13 Jbeta primers were used. The table came from immunoSEQ multiplex PCR; TCRdb's copy has only in-frame clones and leaves some out. Here the sample spans 95,000 to 150,000 clones, over 9.5% being singletons. A note on this clone: Its antigen is still unknown. Other DNA sequences of this sample code for an identical CDR3.

Overall study results and limits: It was reported that the classifier diagnosed cytomegalovirus status with high specificity and sensitivity in both the original and validation cohorts.

Sample: PBMCs. This clonotype originated in a woman aged 18-29 years in good health and CMV-seropositive. V and J are TRBV2 and TRBJ2-1; 9 bases are shared with TRBD2. The CDR3 DNA sequence: TGTGCCAGCAGTGAATTGGGGACTAGCTGGTTCTTC. Residues: CASSELGTSWFF.